These T cell receptor beta chains were read from a single sample in a study of shared clonotypes between healthy human individuals. Sequenced by immunoSEQ multiplex PCR; TCRdb stores in-frame clones only, minus some. The table lists around 940,000 clones, over 60% of them singletons, with over 1.3% in the top ten. Sequencing input: memory CD4+ T cells sorted from blood. These receptors came from a man aged 18-30 years in good health. Each CDR3 is given with its conserved first and last residue. A D gene is named only where the DNA matches it firmly. Size tells how often a clone was seen (once, few, many) or the class of an expanded clone, and some rows leave it out.

v_gene: TRBV4-3
d_gene: TRBD2
abundance: NA
j_gene: TRBJ2-6
CDR3aa: CASHRDRLAGPSGANVLTF
CDR3nt: TGCGCCAGCCATCGGGATCGACTAGCGGGACCCTCGGGGGCCAACGTCCTGACTTTC

v_gene: TRBV11-2
d_gene: NA
abundance: NA
j_gene: TRBJ2-5
CDR3aa: CASSLAVFSEETQYF
CDR3nt: TGTGCCAGCAGCTTAGCTGTTTTTTCCGAAGAGACCCAGTACTTC

v_gene: TRBV28
d_gene: NA
abundance: NA
j_gene: TRBJ1-2
CDR3aa: CALLLEGGGYTF
CDR3nt: TGTGCCCTTCTTTTGGAGGGGGGTGGCTACACCTTC

v_gene: TRBV28
d_gene: NA
abundance: many
j_gene: TRBJ1-1
CDR3aa: CASSPFLWVAQDTEAFF
CDR3nt: TGTGCCAGCAGTCCCTTTTTATGGGTGGCTCAGGACACTGAAGCTTTCTTT

v_gene: TRBV15
d_gene: NA
abundance: NA
j_gene: TRBJ2-7
CDR3aa: CATSRGGTSSYEQYF
CDR3nt: TGTGCCACCAGCAGGGGCGGTACGAGCTCCTACGAGCAGTACTTC

v_gene: TRBV5-8
d_gene: TRBD1
abundance: NA
j_gene: TRBJ2-2
CDR3aa: CASSYWDRRTGELFF
CDR3nt: TGTGCCAGCAGCTACTGGGACAGGCGGACCGGGGAGCTGTTTTTT

v_gene: TRBV4-1
d_gene: NA
abundance: once
j_gene: TRBJ2-1
CDR3aa: CASSQDGLGGLYNEQFF
CDR3nt: TGCGCCAGCAGCCAAGATGGGCTCGGTGGATTATACAATGAGCAGTTCTTC

v_gene: TRBV9
d_gene: NA
abundance: NA
j_gene: TRBJ2-5
CDR3aa: CASSVKETQYF
CDR3nt: TGTGCCAGCAGCGTGAAAGAGACCCAGTACTTC

v_gene: TRBV2
d_gene: NA
abundance: NA
j_gene: TRBJ1-2
CDR3aa: CASSEYGPAGYASF
CDR3nt: TGTGCCAGCAGTGAATATGGACCGGCGGGCTATGCTTCCTTC

v_gene: TRBV19
d_gene: TRBD2
abundance: NA
j_gene: TRBJ2-2
CDR3aa: CASSPRGELSGELFF
CDR3nt: TGTGCCAGTAGTCCCCGGGGGGAGCTCAGCGGGGAGCTGTTTTTT

v_gene: TRBV19
d_gene: TRBD2
abundance: NA
j_gene: TRBJ2-1
CDR3aa: CASSPRTSGRAETNEQFF
CDR3nt: TGTGCCAGTAGTCCTCGGACTAGCGGGAGGGCCGAGACCAATGAGCAGTTCTTC

v_gene: TRBV7-2
d_gene: NA
abundance: NA
j_gene: TRBJ2-7
CDR3aa: CASSPHDTLPYEQYF
CDR3nt: TGTGCCAGCAGCCCTCACGACACGTTACCTTACGAGCAGTACTTC

v_gene: TRBV9
d_gene: NA
abundance: NA
j_gene: TRBJ1-6
CDR3aa: CASSDPESSYNSPLHF
CDR3nt: TGTGCCAGCAGCGACCCGGAGAGCTCCTATAATTCACCCCTCCACTTT

v_gene: TRBV5-4
d_gene: TRBD2
abundance: NA
j_gene: TRBJ2-2
CDR3aa: CASSLPYGGFTGELFF
CDR3nt: TGTGCCAGCAGCTTGCCCTACGGGGGGTTCACCGGGGAGCTGTTTTTT

v_gene: TRBV5-4
d_gene: NA
abundance: NA
j_gene: TRBJ2-5
CDR3aa: CASSPGHTRREETQYF
CDR3nt: TGTGCCAGCAGCCCGGGACACACCAGGCGCGAAGAGACCCAGTACTTC